One sample yielded the 12 T cell receptor beta chains listed below, sequenced in a study of T cell responses to AZD1222 COVID-19 vaccine. Sequenced by immunoSEQ multiplex PCR; TCRdb stores in-frame clones only, minus some. This table has roughly 120,000 clones, around 93% appearing once. Sample: peripheral blood, taken on day 0 of AZD1222 vaccination. All receptors derive from an adult in good health.

J is TRBJ2-7 and V is TRBV6-5; no clear D gene. The V end lost 6 bases, the J end lost 6 bases, and 12 bases lay between the germline ends. Germline values: CDR1 MNHEY, CDR2 SVGAGI. The CDR3 runs to 12 residues. The CDR3 sequence is CASRTLTSEQYF. CDR3 nucleotide sequence: TGTGCCAGCAGGACCCTGACAAGCGAGCAGTACTTC.

This clone was counted a few times. CDR3 protein: CASSYPLTPEGTQYF. CDR3 coding DNA: TGTGCCAGCAGCTATCCGTTAACCCCGGAGGGGACCCAGTACTTC. The J gene is TRBJ2-5, the V gene TRBV13, with a possible D match to TRBD2 (6 bases). Trimming removed 4 bases from V and 7 bases from J, with 19 bases in between. The CDR3 spans 15 residues. Germline lookup yields CDR1 PRHDT and CDR2 FYEKMQ (reference sequence).

This chain's CDR3 is CASSRWEGLGGYTF. CDR3 sequence (DNA): TGTGCCAGCTCCCGATGGGAGGGTCTGGGCGGCTACACCTTC. The rearrangement joins TRBV5-6 to TRBJ1-2; no clear D. This CDR3 is built from 14 residues. CDR1 is SGHDT and CDR2 is YYEEEE in the germline V gene. Trimming stripped 7 bases from V and 8 bases from J, with 21 bases between.

This sequence joins TRBV19 and TRBJ2-4, with 9 nucleotides matching TRBD2. The V gene's germline CDR1 is LNHDA and CDR2 SQIVND (reference sequence). After removal of 3 bases from V and 3 bases from J, the junction contained 15 bases not matched to a gene. The CDR3 length is 19 residues. CDR3 in DNA: TGTGCCAGTAGTATCGGACCTAGGCTAGCGGGGTTTAACAAAAACATTCAGTACTTC. Encoded protein: CASSIGPRLAGFNKNIQYF.

This clone was seen a handful of times. CDR3 bases: TGTGCCAGCAGCCAAGATCGAGGGGGGGAAGCTTCACCCCTCCACTTT. Translating it yields CASSQDRGGEASPLHF. The chain employs TRBV14 and TRBJ1-6, with D possibly TRBD1 on 6 matching bases. The V gene's germline CDR1 is SGHDN and CDR2 FVKESK. Trimming cost V 0 bases and J 9 bases, with 15 bases left between them. CDR3 length: 16 residues.

This chain connects TRBV7-2 to TRBJ2-5, with 11 bases aligning to TRBD2. The CDR3 is 15 residues long. J gave up 9 bases and V 6 bases, and 12 bases lay outside the gene matches. The germline gives CDR1 SGHTA, CDR2 FQGNSA. CDR3 nucleotide sequence: TGTGCCAGCAGTCCAAGCGCTAGCGGGGGGCAGGCCCAGTACTTC. Encoded protein: CASSPSASGGQAQYF. Using reference TRBV7-2 and TRBJ2-5 for the parts outside the CDR3, the full variable domain is GAGVSQSPSNKVTEKGKDVELRCDPISGHTALYWYRQSLGQGLEFLIYFQGNSAPDKSGLPSDRFSAERTGGSVSTLTIQRTQQEDSAVYLCASSPSASGGQAQYFGPGTRLLVL.

The chain uses TRBV2 and TRBJ1-5; D remains ambiguous. Germline assignment: CDR1 SNHLY and CDR2 FYNNEI. Between the trimmed V and J ends, which lost 6 bases and 4 bases, there was a span of 7 bases. The CDR3 is 12 residues long. CDR3 sequence: CASSARNQPQHF. The CDR3 DNA follows: TGTGCCAGCAGCGCCAGGAATCAGCCCCAGCATTTT.

J is TRBJ2-3 and V is TRBV4-1; D not resolved. Germline CDR1 and CDR2: MGHRA and YSYEKL. V lost 4 bases and J lost 0, with 17 bases in between. The CDR3 length is 17 residues. The CDR3: CASSPQPGLASTDTQYF. DNA of the CDR3: TGCGCCAGCAGCCCTCAACCGGGCCTGGCTAGCACAGATACGCAGTATTTT.

The chain is built from TRBV18 and TRBJ2-2; 7 bases align to TRBD1. Germline values: CDR1 KGHSH, CDR2 LQKENI. Germline trimming cut 1 base from V and 4 bases from J; bases unmatched to any gene: 6. The CDR3 contains 16 residues. CDR3 sequence: CASSPRGGRGTGELFF. The CDR3 region has the DNA TGTGCCAGCTCACCACGAGGGGGCCGGGGCACCGGGGAGCTGTTTTTT.

This chain connects TRBV18 to TRBJ2-1, with TRBD2 matching over 7 bases. The CDR3 length is 16 residues. CDR1 is KGHSH, CDR2 LQKENI, per germline. V dropped 0 bases and J dropped 4; count of bases not matched to a gene: 6. The chain's CDR3 is CASSPPTGGPYNEQFF. DNA for the CDR3: TGTGCCAGCTCACCACCGACGGGAGGTCCTTACAATGAGCAGTTCTTC.

This clone was counted once. This chain connects TRBV19 to TRBJ1-3, with 7 bases that match TRBD1. Per the germline V gene, CDR1 is LNHDA and CDR2 is SQIVND (reference sequence). This CDR3 comprises 15 residues. Losses at the gene ends were 4 bases for V and 4 bases for J; bases not matched to a gene: 7. The CDR3 loop reads CASSTDRVDGNTIYF. CDR3 DNA sequence: TGTGCCAGTAGTACAGACAGGGTTGACGGAAACACCATATATTTT.

This clone appeared a single time. CDR3 in DNA: TGTGCCAGCAGTTTTTCCGGAAGCTCCTACGAGCAGTACTTC. Residues: CASSFSGSSYEQYF. The chain recombines TRBV27 with TRBJ2-7, with D hard to call. There are 14 residues in the CDR3. Trimming stripped 3 bases from V and 0 bases from J, with 9 bases between. Germline CDR1 is MNHEY and CDR2 is SMNVEV (reference sequence).